These 31 T cell receptor beta chains came from one sample sequenced in a study of T cell responses to AZD1222 COVID-19 vaccine. The protocol was immunoSEQ multiplex PCR, while the TCRdb copy is restricted to in-frame clones and leaves out a portion. Of some 170,000 clones listed, around 90% are singletons. The source was peripheral blood, collected on day 0 of AZD1222 vaccination. Receptors were obtained from an adult in good health.

The chain combines TRBV5-1 with TRBJ2-1; TRBD1 is a possible D gene (7 bases). Germline V gene lookup returns CDR1 SGHRS and CDR2 YFSETQ. The CDR3 has 15 residues. Trimming took off 1 base at V and 0 bases at J, with 8 bases between the two ends. This CDR3 is CASSLQGGSYNEQFF. The CDR3 DNA sequence: TGCGCCAGCAGCTTGCAGGGGGGCTCCTACAATGAGCAGTTCTTC.

The rearrangement joins TRBV27 to TRBJ1-2, with D possibly TRBD1 on 6 matching bases. Between the trimmed V and J ends, which lost 11 bases and 6 bases, there was a span of 28 bases. The CDR3 is 16 amino acids. Looked up from germline, CDR1 is MNHEY and CDR2 is SMNVEV (reference sequence). The CDR3 loop is CASAYFFRSGADGYTF. The CDR3 DNA follows: TGTGCCTCAGCTTATTTCTTCCGGTCAGGGGCAGATGGCTACACCTTC.

This rearrangement joins TRBV11-2 to TRBJ2-7, with 11 bases identical to TRBD2. Germline V CDR1 and CDR2: SGHAT, FQNNGV. This CDR3 contains 15 residues. V was clipped by 0 bases and J by 2 bases; unmatched bases: 0. This CDR3 is CASSLELAGAYEQYF. CDR3 DNA: TGTGCCAGCAGCTTAGAACTAGCGGGAGCCTACGAGCAGTACTTC.

The chain has TRBV19 and TRBJ2-1; TRBD1 matches 9 bases. Germline values: CDR1 LNHDA, CDR2 SQIVND (reference sequence). The CDR3 totals 16 residues. V was pared by 2 bases and J by 3 bases, with 5 bases of the junction left unmatched. The DNA for the CDR3 is TGTGCCAGTAGTATACTCCCGGGACAGGGCTACAATGAGCAGTTCTTC. Translation: CASSILPGQGYNEQFF. The variable domain in full, completed from reference TRBV19 and TRBJ2-1, reads DGGITQSPKYLFRKEGQNVTLSCEQNLNHDAMYWYRQDPGQGLRLIYYSQIVNDFQKGDIAEGYSVSREKKESFPLTVTSAQKNPTAFYLCASSILPGQGYNEQFFGPGTRLTVL.

The rearrangement joins TRBV5-1 to TRBJ2-7, with 10 bases aligning to TRBD1. The CDR3 consists of 13 residues. The V and J ends lost 3 bases and 3 bases, in that order; junction bases with no gene match: 0. The germline V gene encodes CDR1 SGHRS and CDR2 YFSETQ. CDR3 sequence (DNA): TGCGCCAGCAGCTGGGACAGGGGCTACGAGCAGTACGTC. As protein: CASSWDRGYEQYV.

The chain employs TRBV6-1 and TRBJ2-1; 12 nucleotides agree with TRBD2. The germline CDR1 and CDR2 sequences are MNHNS and SASEGT. The CDR3 extends over 20 amino acids. After removal of 4 bases from V and 0 bases from J, the junction contained 13 bases not matched to a gene. Here the CDR3 DNA reads TGTGCCAGCAGTGGCCCCCCTAGCGGGAGGGCCCCCCTCTCCTACAATGAGCAGTTCTTC. This sequence encodes CASSGPPSGRAPLSYNEQFF.

Only a few counts were recorded for this clone. The V and J genes are TRBV28 and TRBJ2-1, with 8 nucleotides matching TRBD2. Trimming removed 3 bases from V and 7 bases from J; junction bases left unmatched: 14. The CDR3 runs 17 residues. The germline V gene has CDR1 MDHEN and CDR2 SYDVKM. In DNA, the CDR3 is TGTGCCAGCAGTTTTGGTTCGACTAGCGCTATTCATAATGAGCAGTTCTTC. It specifies CASSFGSTSAIHNEQFF.

The chain couples TRBV12-3 or TRBV12-4 to TRBJ1-2; a possible D gene is TRBD1 (6 bases). CDR3 size: 12 residues. V lost 2 bases to trimming and J lost 6 bases, with 7 bases between them. The CDR3 protein is CASSLSGDGYTF. In DNA form, the CDR3 reads TGTGCCAGCAGTTTATCAGGGGATGGCTACACCTTC.

The chain joins TRBV11-2 to TRBJ2-6; possibly TRBD1 for D (5 bases). The CDR3 length is 15 residues. Germline lookup yields CDR1 SGHAT and CDR2 FQNNGV. Trimming took off 5 bases at V and 3 bases at J, with 11 bases between the two ends. The CDR3 spells CASSPQGNGANVLTF. CDR3 DNA: TGTGCCAGCAGCCCGCAGGGCAATGGGGCCAACGTCCTGACTTTC.

This clone was recorded only once. J is TRBJ1-3 and V is TRBV10-3; D is possibly TRBD1 (5 bases). CDR1 and CDR2 from the germline V gene are ENHRY and SYGVKD. Trimming stripped 10 bases from V and 0 bases from J, with 13 bases between. This CDR3 is 14 amino acids long. CDR3 DNA: TGTGCCACCCTAGACAGCCGCTCTGGAAACACCATATATTTT. It codes for CATLDSRSGNTIYF.

This chain links TRBV7-8 with TRBJ1-5; D possibly corresponds to TRBD1 (6 bases). This CDR3 has 15 residues. The V end was cut by 5 bases, the J end by 2 bases, with 13 bases between. CDR1 SGHVS and CDR2 FQNEAQ come from the germline V gene. CDR3 sequence reads: CASSGRGAGNQPQHF. CDR3 nucleotide sequence: TGTGCCAGCAGCGGGAGGGGGGCCGGCAATCAGCCCCAGCATTTT.

This clone came up once. The V and J genes are TRBV28 and TRBJ1-6; D is ambiguous. Per germline, CDR1 MDHEN and CDR2 SYDVKM. The V gene lost 2 bases and the J gene lost 6 bases, with 8 bases spanning the gap. CDR3 length: 14 amino acids. CDR3 coding DNA: TGTGCCAGCAGTTTAACCCAGAGTAATTCACCCCTCCACTTT. Translation gives CASSLTQSNSPLHF.

The V gene is TRBV24-1, the J gene TRBJ2-3; TRBD2 is a possible D gene (6 bases). The length of the CDR3 is 12 residues. Trimming removed 10 bases at V and 0 bases at J, with 7 bases between. CDR1 and CDR2 (germline): KGHDR, SFDVKD. DNA for the CDR3: TGTGCCACACGGGGGAGCACAGATACGCAGTATTTT. Amino acid sequence: CATRGSTDTQYF.

The chain carries TRBV20-1 and TRBJ1-2; D call uncertain. This CDR3 is built from 11 residues. The germline gives CDR1 DFQATT, CDR2 SNEGSKA (reference sequence). V lost 5 bases and J 1 base, leaving 5 bases between the germline ends. The CDR3 DNA reads as TGCAGTGCTTTGTTTAACTATGGCTACACCTTC. It codes for CSALFNYGYTF.

The table lists this clone with a count of one. The chain joins TRBV11-2 to TRBJ1-3; TRBD1 is a possible D gene (5 bases). Between the trimmed V and J ends, which lost 1 base and 0 bases, there was a span of 13 bases. The CDR3 contains 17 residues. In germline, CDR1 is SGHAT, CDR2 FQNNGV. For the CDR3, the DNA is TGTGCCAGCAGCTTAGCTCGCGGGGCGAGCTCTGGAAACACCATATATTTT. Its protein is CASSLARGASSGNTIYF.

The chain joins TRBV20-1 to TRBJ2-2, with no clear D. Germline CDR1 and CDR2: DFQATT and SNEGSKA (reference sequence). Trimming left V 3 bases short and J 5 bases short, with 16 bases between. The CDR3 length is 15 residues. DNA for the CDR3: TGCAGTGCTAGTCTGGGGAAGATTAGGACCGGGGAGCTGTTTTTT. As protein: CSASLGKIRTGELFF.

This clone showed up just once. The chain couples TRBV29-1 to TRBJ1-4; D is unresolved. CDR1 is SQVTM and CDR2 is ANQGSEA in the germline V gene. Trimming stripped 7 bases from V and 8 bases from J, with 11 bases between. This CDR3 spans 11 amino acids. The CDR3: CSAGKGEKLFF. CDR3 nucleotides: TGCAGCGCCGGTAAAGGAGAAAAACTGTTTTTT.

In DNA, the CDR3 is TGTGCCAGCAGCTCCGGGACAGGGGGGGAAAAACTGTTTTTT. Its translation is CASSSGTGGEKLFF. The V and J genes are TRBV7-6 and TRBJ1-4; 11 bases align to TRBD1. CDR3 length equals 14 residues. With 4 bases clipped from V and 8 bases from J, the junction kept 3 bases outside the gene matches. Per germline, CDR1 SGHVS and CDR2 FNYEAQ.

This clone was counted once. The rearrangement uses TRBV12-3 or TRBV12-4 and TRBJ1-1; possible D gene TRBD1, 6 bases. The ends were cut back, 6 bases at V and 9 bases at J, with 11 bases in the middle. The CDR3 is 11 residues long. As DNA, the CDR3 is TGTGCCAGCAGGTCAAGGGGGAAAGCTTTCTTT. This codes for CASRSRGKAFF.

The chain is built from TRBV30 and TRBJ1-1; 9 nucleotides line up with TRBD1. From germline, CDR1 is GTSNPN and CDR2 SVGIG (reference sequence). CDR3 length: 14 amino acids. Trimming at V came to 2 bases and at J to 0 bases, leaving 1 base not matched to a gene. CDR3 DNA sequence: TGTGCCTGGAGTAGGACAGGGGTGAACACTGAAGCTTTCTTT. Protein sequence: CAWSRTGVNTEAFF. Based on the CDR3 plus reference TRBV30 and TRBJ1-1, the full variable domain is SQTIHQWPATLVQPVGSPLSLECTVEGTSNPNLYWYRQAAGRGLQLLFYSVGIGQISSEVPQNLSASRPQDRQFILSSKKLLLSDSGFYLCAWSRTGVNTEAFFGQGTRLTVV.

The CDR3 reads CASSSGLAGAYEQYF. The CDR3 DNA follows: TGTGCCAGCAGCTCCGGACTAGCGGGGGCCTACGAGCAGTACTTC. This rearrangement joins TRBV5-6 to TRBJ2-7; 13 bases are a match to TRBD2. CDR3 length: 15 residues. CDR1 is SGHDT, CDR2 YYEEEE, per germline. Losses at the gene ends were 3 bases for V and 2 bases for J; bases not matched to a gene: 2.

With regard to this clone: In the same sample, other DNA sequences code for this CDR3. V usage is TRBV6-2 or TRBV6-3 and J usage is TRBJ1-5, with TRBD1 as a possible D gene (6 bases). V lost 4 bases, J lost 7 bases, and 11 bases lay in between. The CDR3 is 13 residues long. Germline V gene sequence: CDR1 MNHEY, CDR2 SVGEGT. The CDR3 protein is CASSSDRVQPQHF. The CDR3 DNA sequence: TGTGCCAGCAGTTCGGACAGAGTACAGCCCCAGCATTTT.

The chain joins TRBV27 to TRBJ2-1; D might be TRBD2 (6 bases). The CDR3 has 14 residues. The V end was cut by 7 bases, the J end by 1 base, with 11 bases between. From germline, CDR1 is MNHEY and CDR2 SMNVEV (reference sequence). The CDR3 sequence is CASTRLGSYNEQFF. The CDR3 nucleotides read TGTGCCAGCACCAGACTAGGTTCCTACAATGAGCAGTTCTTC.

This clone was observed a single time. This chain connects TRBV7-9 to TRBJ2-1, with 7 bases matching TRBD1. Looked up from germline, CDR1 is SEHNR and CDR2 is FQNEAQ (reference sequence). The V and J ends lost 0 bases and 2 bases, in that order; junction bases with no gene match: 10. This CDR3 region has 18 residues. CDR3 amino acids: CASSLAALGQATYNEQFF. The CDR3 coding sequence is TGTGCCAGCAGCTTAGCCGCCCTCGGACAGGCGACCTACAATGAGCAGTTCTTC.

The V call is TRBV7-3, the J call TRBJ2-3, with TRBD2 identical over 7 bases. This CDR3 comprises 14 residues. The V segment lost 5 bases and the J segment 1 base; nucleotides outside the gene matches: 3. From germline, CDR1 is SGHTA and CDR2 FQGTGA. CDR3 DNA sequence: TGTGCCAGCAGCCGAAGCGGGGGCACAGATACGCAGTATTTT. Protein: CASSRSGGTDTQYF. The whole variable domain, filled in from reference TRBV7-3 and TRBJ2-3, reads GAGVSQTPSNKVTEKGKYVELRCDPISGHTALYWYRQSLGQGPEFLIYFQGTGAADDSGLPNDRFFAVRPEGSVSTLKIQRTERGDSAVYLCASSRSGGTDTQYFGPGTRLTVL.

The gene calls are TRBV20-1 and TRBJ1-6; D not resolved. The length of the CDR3 is 9 residues. The germline CDR1 and CDR2 sequences are DFQATT and SNEGSKA (reference sequence). With 2 bases removed from V and 14 bases from J, the gap between germline ends came to 4 bases. CDR3 sequence reads: CSARPSLHF. CDR3 DNA sequence: TGCAGTGCTAGACCCTCCCTCCACTTT.

V usage is TRBV4-2 and J usage is TRBJ1-2; a possible D gene is TRBD1 (5 bases). The V and J ends lost 1 base and 1 base respectively, with 10 bases between them. This CDR3 is 15 amino acids long. The germline V gene encodes CDR1 LGHNA and CDR2 YNFKEQ. The CDR3 region is CASSQGGRVNYGYTF. CDR3 DNA: TGTGCCAGCAGCCAAGGTGGCAGGGTTAACTATGGCTACACCTTC.

This clone was recorded only once. The chain carries TRBV5-1 and TRBJ1-1, with a tentative D call TRBD1 (5 bases). V lost 5 bases to trimming and J lost 4 bases, with 12 bases between them. CDR3 size: 13 residues. The germline CDR1 and CDR2 sequences are SGHRS and YFSETQ. CDR3 amino acids: CASRQGSATEAFF. In nucleotides, the CDR3 is TGCGCCAGCAGGCAGGGATCGGCCACTGAAGCTTTCTTT.

This clone was found once. For the CDR3, the DNA is TGTGCCAGCAGTTCCCCTGCGGGAGGTATTCGCGAGCAGTACTTC. It translates to CASSSPAGGIREQYF. The chain has TRBV27 and TRBJ2-7, with 8 bases identical to TRBD2. V lost 4 bases and J lost 6; bases outside the gene matches: 11. The CDR3 sequence is 15 residues long. Germline values: CDR1 MNHEY, CDR2 SMNVEV (reference sequence).

This clone has just one count. This chain joins TRBV9 and TRBJ1-6, with D possibly TRBD1 on 6 matching bases. Trimming removed 0 bases from V and 9 bases from J, with 13 bases in between. Germline V lookup: CDR1 SGDLS, CDR2 YYNGEE. This CDR3 has 15 residues. The CDR3 spells CASSVAEGVSSPLHF. CDR3 nucleotides: TGTGCCAGCAGCGTAGCTGAGGGGGTTTCTTCACCCCTCCACTTT.

V usage is TRBV30 and J usage is TRBJ2-5; no reliable D call. The germline V gene has CDR1 GTSNPN and CDR2 SVGIG (reference sequence). V lost 1 base to trimming and J lost 2 bases, with 5 bases between them. This CDR3 region has 12 residues. CDR3 DNA: TGTGCCTGGAGTGGGGCGCAAGAGACCCAGTACTTC. Protein product: CAWSGAQETQYF. Drawing the rest from reference TRBV30 and TRBJ2-5, the complete variable domain is SQTIHQWPATLVQPVGSPLSLECTVEGTSNPNLYWYRQAAGRGLQLLFYSVGIGQISSEVPQNLSASRPQDRQFILSSKKLLLSDSGFYLCAWSGAQETQYFGPGTRLLVL.